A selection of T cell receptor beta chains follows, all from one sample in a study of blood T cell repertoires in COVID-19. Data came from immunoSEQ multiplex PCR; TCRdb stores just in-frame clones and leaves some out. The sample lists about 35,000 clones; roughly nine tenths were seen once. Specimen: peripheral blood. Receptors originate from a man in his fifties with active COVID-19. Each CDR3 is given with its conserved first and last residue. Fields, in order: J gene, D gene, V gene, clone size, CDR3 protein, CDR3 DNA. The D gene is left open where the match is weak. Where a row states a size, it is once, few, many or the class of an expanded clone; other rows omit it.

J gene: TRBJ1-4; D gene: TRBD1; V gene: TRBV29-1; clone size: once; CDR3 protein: CSVEDETPGQPDEKLFF; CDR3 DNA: TGCAGCGTTGAAGATGAAACTCCGGGACAGCCAGATGAAAAACTGTTTTTT
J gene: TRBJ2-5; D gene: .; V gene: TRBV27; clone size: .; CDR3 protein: CASSPHLGPQYF; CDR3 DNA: TGTGCCAGCAGTCCCCACTTGGGGCCCCAGTACTTC
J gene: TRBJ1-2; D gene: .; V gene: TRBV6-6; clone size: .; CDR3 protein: CASSLPDSPYGYTF; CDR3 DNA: TGTGCCAGCAGCTTACCGGACAGCCCCTATGGCTACACCTTC
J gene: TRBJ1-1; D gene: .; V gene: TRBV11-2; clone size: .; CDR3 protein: CASSPLWGLTEAFF; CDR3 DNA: TGTGCCAGCAGCCCACTCTGGGGCCTCACTGAAGCTTTCTTT
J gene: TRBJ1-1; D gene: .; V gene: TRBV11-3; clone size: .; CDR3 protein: CASSLFGHTEAFF; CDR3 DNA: TGTGCCAGCAGCCTATTTGGGCACACTGAAGCTTTCTTT
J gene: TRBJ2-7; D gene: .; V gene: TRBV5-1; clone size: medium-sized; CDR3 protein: CASSLTSIEDEQYF; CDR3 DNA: TGCGCCAGCAGCTTAACTAGCATAGAGGACGAGCAGTACTTC
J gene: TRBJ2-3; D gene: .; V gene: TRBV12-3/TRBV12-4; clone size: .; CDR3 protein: CASSLGRRDTQYF; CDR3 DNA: TGTGCCAGCAGTTTAGGCCGGCGGGATACGCAGTATTTT
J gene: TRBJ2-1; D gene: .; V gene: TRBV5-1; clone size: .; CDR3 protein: CASSLRRGGEQFF; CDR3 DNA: TGCGCCAGCAGCCTGAGGCGAGGCGGTGAGCAGTTCTTC
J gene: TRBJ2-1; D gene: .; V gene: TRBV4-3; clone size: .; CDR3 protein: CASSPQGLPFRIF; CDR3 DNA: TGCGCCAGTAGCCCTCAGGGACTTCCGTTCAGGATCTTC
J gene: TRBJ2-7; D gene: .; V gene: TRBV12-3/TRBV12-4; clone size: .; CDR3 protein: CASSWGGEQYF; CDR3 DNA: TGTGCCAGCAGTTGGGGAGGCGAGCAGTACTTC
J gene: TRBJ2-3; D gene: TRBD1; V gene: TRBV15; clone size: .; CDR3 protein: CATSRGDRPSTDTQYF; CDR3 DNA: TGTGCCACCAGCAGAGGGGACAGGCCAAGCACAGATACGCAGTATTTT
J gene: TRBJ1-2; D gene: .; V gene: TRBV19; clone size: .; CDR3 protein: CASSISDNWGYTF; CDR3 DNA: TGTGCCAGTAGTATATCCGACAACTGGGGCTACACCTTC
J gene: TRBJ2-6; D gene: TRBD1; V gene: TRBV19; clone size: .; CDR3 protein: CASRPRDSLSGANVLTF; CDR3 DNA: TGTGCCAGTAGACCCCGGGACAGTCTCTCTGGGGCCAACGTCCTGACTTTC
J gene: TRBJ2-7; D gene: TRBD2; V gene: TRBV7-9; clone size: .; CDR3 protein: CASSPGLAGYEQYF; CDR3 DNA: TGTGCCAGCAGCCCGGGACTAGCGGGCTACGAGCAGTACTTC
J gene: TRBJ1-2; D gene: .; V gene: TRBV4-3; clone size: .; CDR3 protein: CASSHTNERTYGYTF; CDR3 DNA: TGCGCCAGCAGCCACACCAACGAACGGACTTACGGCTACACCTTC
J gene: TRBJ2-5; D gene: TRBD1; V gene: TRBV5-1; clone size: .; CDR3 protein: CASSLLGQVETQYF; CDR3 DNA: TGCGCCAGCAGCTTACTGGGACAGGTAGAGACCCAGTACTTC
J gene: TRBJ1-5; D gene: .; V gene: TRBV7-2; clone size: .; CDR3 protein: CASSPRVGGPQHF; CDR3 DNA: TGTGCCAGCAGCCCCCGGGTGGGAGGGCCCCAGCATTTT
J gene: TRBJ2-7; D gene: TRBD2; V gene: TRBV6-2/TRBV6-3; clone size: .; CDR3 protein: CASSPRGGTEQYF; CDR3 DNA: TGTGCCAGCAGTCCCCGGGGGGGGACCGAGCAGTACTTC
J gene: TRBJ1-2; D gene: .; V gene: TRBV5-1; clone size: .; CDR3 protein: CASSPGRADYGYTF; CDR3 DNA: TGCGCCAGCAGCCCAGGGAGGGCCGACTATGGCTACACCTTC
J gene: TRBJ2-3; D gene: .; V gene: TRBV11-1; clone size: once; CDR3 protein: CASSLGRGYTDTQYF; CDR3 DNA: TGTGCCAGCAGCCTCGGACGGGGGTACACAGATACGCAGTATTTT
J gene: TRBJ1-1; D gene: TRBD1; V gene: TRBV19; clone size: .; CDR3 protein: CASIYGTGGITEAFF; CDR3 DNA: TGTGCCAGTATTTACGGGACAGGAGGAATCACTGAAGCTTTCTTT
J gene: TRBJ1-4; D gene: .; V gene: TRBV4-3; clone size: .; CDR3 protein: CASSQVTGFNEKLFF; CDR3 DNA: TGCGCCAGCAGCCAAGTAACAGGGTTTAATGAAAAACTGTTTTTT
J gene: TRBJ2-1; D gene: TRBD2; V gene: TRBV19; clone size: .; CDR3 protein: CASSRKNLAGAYNEQFF; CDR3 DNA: TGTGCCAGTAGTCGCAAAAACCTAGCGGGTGCCTACAATGAGCAGTTCTTC
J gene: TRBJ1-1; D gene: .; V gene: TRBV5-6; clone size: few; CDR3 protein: CASSFGAGMNTEAFF; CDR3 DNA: TGTGCCAGCAGCTTTGGTGCGGGAATGAACACTGAAGCTTTCTTT
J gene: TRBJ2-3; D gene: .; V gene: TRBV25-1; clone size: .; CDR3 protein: CASSEWGSGRSTDTQYF; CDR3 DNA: TGTGCCAGCAGTGAATGGGGTAGCGGTAGGTCCACAGATACGCAGTATTTT
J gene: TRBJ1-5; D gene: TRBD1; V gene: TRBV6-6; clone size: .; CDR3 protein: CASSPGQGSFRGNQPQHF; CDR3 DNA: TGTGCCAGCAGTCCGGGACAGGGATCATTTAGGGGCAATCAGCCCCAGCATTTT
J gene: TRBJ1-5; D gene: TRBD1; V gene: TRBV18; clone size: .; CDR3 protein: CASSPQGAVGNQPQHF; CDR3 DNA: TGTGCCAGCTCACCACAGGGGGCTGTGGGCAATCAGCCCCAGCATTTT
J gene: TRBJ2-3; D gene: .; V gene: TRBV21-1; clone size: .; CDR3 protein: CASSSSGDRTGTSGRVRYTDTQYF; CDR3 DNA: TGTGCCAGCAGCAGTTCAGGGGATCGAACCGGGACTAGCGGGAGGGTAAGGTACACAGATACGCAGTATTTT
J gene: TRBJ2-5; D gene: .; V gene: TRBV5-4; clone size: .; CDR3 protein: CASSLGPVMYQETQYF; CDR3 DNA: TGTGCCAGCAGCTTGGGCCCAGTTATGTACCAAGAGACCCAGTACTTC
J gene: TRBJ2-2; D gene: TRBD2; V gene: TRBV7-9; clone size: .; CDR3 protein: CASSRSGGAYTGELFF; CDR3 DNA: TGTGCCAGCAGCAGGAGCGGGGGGGCCTACACCGGGGAGCTGTTTTTT
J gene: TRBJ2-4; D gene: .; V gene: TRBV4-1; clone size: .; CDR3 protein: CASSQSPAGYPAHIQYF; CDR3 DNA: TGCGCCAGCAGCCAGTCACCGGCGGGGTACCCAGCCCACATTCAGTACTTC